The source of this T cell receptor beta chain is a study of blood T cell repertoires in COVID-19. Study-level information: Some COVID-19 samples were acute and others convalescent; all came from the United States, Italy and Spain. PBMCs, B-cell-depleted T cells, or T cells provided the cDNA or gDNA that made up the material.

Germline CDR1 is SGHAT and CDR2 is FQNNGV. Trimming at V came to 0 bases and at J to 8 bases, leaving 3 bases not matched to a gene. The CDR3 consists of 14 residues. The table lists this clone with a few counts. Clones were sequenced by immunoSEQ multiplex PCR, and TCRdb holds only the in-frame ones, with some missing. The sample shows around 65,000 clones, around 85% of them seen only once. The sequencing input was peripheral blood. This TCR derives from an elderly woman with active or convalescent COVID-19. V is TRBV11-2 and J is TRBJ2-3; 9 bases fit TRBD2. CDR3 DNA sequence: TGTGCCAGCAGCTTAGATCTGACTAGCGGTACGCAGTATTTT. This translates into CASSLDLTSGTQYF.